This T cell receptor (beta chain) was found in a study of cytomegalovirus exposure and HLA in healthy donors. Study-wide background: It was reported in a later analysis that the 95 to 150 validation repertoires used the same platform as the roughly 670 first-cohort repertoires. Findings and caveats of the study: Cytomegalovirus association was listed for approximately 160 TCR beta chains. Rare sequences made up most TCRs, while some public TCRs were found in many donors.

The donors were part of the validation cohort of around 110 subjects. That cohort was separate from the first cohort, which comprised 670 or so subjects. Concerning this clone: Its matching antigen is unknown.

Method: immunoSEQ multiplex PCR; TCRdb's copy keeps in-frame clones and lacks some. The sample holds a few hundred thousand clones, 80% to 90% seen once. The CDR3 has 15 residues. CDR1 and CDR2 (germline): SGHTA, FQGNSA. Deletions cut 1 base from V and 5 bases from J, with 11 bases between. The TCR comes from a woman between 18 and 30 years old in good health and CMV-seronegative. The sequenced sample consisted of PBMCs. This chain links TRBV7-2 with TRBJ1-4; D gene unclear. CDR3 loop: CASSLDSNFNEKLFF. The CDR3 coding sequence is TGTGCCAGCAGCTTAGACAGTAACTTCAATGAAAAACTGTTTTTT.